The clone carrying this TCR beta chain came up a few times. Methods used by the authors: Amplified reference gene primers provided the basis for estimating nucleated cell counts. TCRdb keeps only in-frame clones here, not all; method: immunoSEQ multiplex PCR. V and J calls and clone size are as listed in that table; D and trimming were resolved from the DNA. The repertoire holds about 290,000 clones, around 90% seen once, with approximately 0.94% in the top ten. Germline V CDR1 and CDR2: SGHTA, FQGTGA. The CDR3 is made up of 14 amino acids. Trimming removed 8 bases from V and 7 bases from J; junction bases left unmatched: 8. The sample is drawn from a study of blood T cell repertoires in COVID-19. The overall study: There were acute and convalescent COVID-19 samples, and they came from the United States, Italy and Spain. In each case, the material was cDNA or gDNA derived from T cells, B-cell-depleted T cells, or PBMCs.

The chain recombines TRBV7-3 with TRBJ1-4; 9 bases line up with TRBD1. This TCR was recovered from a woman in her thirties or forties who had recovered from COVID-19. Sequencing used peripheral blood. The CDR3 bases are TGTGCCAGCGGAAGACAGGGGGAGGGTGAAAAACTGTTTTTT. Its protein product is CASGRQGEGEKLFF.